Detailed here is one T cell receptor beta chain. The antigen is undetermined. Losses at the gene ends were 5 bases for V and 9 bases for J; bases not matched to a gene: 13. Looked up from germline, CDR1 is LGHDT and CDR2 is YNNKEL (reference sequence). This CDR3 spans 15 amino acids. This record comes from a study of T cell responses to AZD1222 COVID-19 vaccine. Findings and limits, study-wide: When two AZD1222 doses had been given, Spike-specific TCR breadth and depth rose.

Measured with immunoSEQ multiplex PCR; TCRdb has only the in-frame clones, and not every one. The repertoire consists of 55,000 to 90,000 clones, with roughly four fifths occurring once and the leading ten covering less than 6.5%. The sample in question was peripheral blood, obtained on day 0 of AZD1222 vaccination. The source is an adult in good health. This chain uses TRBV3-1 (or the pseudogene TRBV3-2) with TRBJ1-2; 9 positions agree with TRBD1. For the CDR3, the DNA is TGTGCCAGCAGCTACCAACCGGGACAGGGAACCCGCTACACCTTC. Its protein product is CASSYQPGQGTRYTF.